This T cell receptor (beta chain) derives from a study of cytomegalovirus exposure and HLA in healthy donors. A multiplex PCR was run with 60 Vbeta primers and 13 Jbeta primers. The data were produced by immunoSEQ multiplex PCR, yet TCRdb's version contains in-frame clones alone and is incomplete. The sample includes some 100,000 clones, 75% seen only once; the top ten take around 14%. CDR1 and CDR2 (germline): LNHNV, YYDKDF (reference sequence). V lost 1 base to trimming and J lost 5 bases; unmatched junction nucleotides: 14. The CDR3 is 18 residues long. This receptor was identified in a male donor in good health and CMV-seropositive. Sequencing input: PBMCs. The chain has TRBV15 and TRBJ2-1; 7 bases map to TRBD2. CDR3 DNA: TGTGCCACCAGCAGAGCCCGCGCGGAGACTAGCTCTCACAATGAGCAGTTCTTC. Its translation: CATSRARAETSSHNEQFF.